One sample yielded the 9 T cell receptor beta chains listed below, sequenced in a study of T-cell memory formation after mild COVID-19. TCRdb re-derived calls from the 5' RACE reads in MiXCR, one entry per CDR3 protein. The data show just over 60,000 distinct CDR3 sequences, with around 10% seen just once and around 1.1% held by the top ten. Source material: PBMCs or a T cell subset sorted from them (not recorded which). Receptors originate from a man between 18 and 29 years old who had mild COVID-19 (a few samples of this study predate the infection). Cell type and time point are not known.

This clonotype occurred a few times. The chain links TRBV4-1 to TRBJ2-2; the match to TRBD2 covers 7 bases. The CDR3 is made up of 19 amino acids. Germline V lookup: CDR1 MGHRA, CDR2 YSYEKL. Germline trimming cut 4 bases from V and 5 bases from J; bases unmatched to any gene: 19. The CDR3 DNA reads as TGCGCCAGCAGCCTCGCTTGGGGCGGGGGTCCCTCTGGAACCGGGGAGCTGTTTTTT. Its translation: CASSLAWGGGPSGTGELFF.

The CDR3 loop is CACSRGPDIMNTEAFF. CDR3 nucleotides: TGTGCCTGTTCGAGAGGTCCTGATATTATGAACACTGAAGCTTTCTTT. The chain has TRBV30 and TRBJ1-1; D is unclear. The CDR3 consists of 16 residues. Germline assignment: CDR1 GTSNPN and CDR2 SVGIG (reference sequence). The V gene lost 6 bases and the J gene lost 0 bases, with 20 bases spanning the gap.

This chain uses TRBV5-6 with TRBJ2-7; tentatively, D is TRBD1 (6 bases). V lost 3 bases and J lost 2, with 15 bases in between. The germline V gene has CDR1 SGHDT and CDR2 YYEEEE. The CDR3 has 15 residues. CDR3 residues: CASSSLSGDTYEQYF. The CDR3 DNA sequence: TGTGCCAGCAGCTCGCTCTCCGGGGACACCTACGAGCAGTACTTC.

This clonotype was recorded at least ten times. CDR3: CASSRDRGYEQYF. Written as DNA, the CDR3 is TGTGCCAGCAGCCGAGACAGGGGTTACGAGCAGTACTTC. The chain recombines TRBV7-2 with TRBJ2-7, with TRBD1 matching over 8 bases. There are 13 residues in the CDR3. Germline V CDR1 and CDR2: SGHTA, FQGNSA. J was trimmed by 4 bases and V by 5 bases; bases with no gene match: 4.

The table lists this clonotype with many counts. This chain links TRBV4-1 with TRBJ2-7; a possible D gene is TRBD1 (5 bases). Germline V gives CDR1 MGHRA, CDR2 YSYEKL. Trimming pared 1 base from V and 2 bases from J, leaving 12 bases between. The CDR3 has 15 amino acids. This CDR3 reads CASSQGQGPTYEQYF. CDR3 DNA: TGCGCCAGCAGCCAAGGCCAGGGTCCTACCTACGAGCAGTACTTC.

The CDR3 loop reads CASSFVRYEQYV. DNA of the CDR3: TGTGCCAGCAGCTTTGTCCGATACGAGCAGTACGTC. The chain links TRBV11-2 to TRBJ2-7; D call uncertain. V was shortened by 3 bases and J by 4 bases, with 7 bases between the two germline ends. The CDR3 loop spans 12 amino acids. CDR1 SGHAT and CDR2 FQNNGV come from the germline V gene.

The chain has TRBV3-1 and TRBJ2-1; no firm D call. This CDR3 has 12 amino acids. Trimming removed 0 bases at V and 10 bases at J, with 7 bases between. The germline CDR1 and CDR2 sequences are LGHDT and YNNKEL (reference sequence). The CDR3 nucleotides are TGTGCCAGCAGCCAAGATAGCTGGGAGCAGTTCTTC. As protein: CASSQDSWEQFF.

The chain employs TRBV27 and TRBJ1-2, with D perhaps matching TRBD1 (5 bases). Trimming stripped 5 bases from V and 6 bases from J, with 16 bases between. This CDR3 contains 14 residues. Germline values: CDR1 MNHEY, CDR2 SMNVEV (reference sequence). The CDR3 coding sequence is TGTGCCAGCAGTCCGGGGCCCAGGCGTCATGGCTACACCTTC. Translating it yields CASSPGPRRHGYTF.

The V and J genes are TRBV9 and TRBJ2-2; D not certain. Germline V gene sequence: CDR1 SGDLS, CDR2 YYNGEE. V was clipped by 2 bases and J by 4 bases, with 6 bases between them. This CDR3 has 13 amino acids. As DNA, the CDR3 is TGTGCCAGCAGCGTCTACATCACCGGGGAGCTGTTTTTT. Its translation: CASSVYITGELFF.